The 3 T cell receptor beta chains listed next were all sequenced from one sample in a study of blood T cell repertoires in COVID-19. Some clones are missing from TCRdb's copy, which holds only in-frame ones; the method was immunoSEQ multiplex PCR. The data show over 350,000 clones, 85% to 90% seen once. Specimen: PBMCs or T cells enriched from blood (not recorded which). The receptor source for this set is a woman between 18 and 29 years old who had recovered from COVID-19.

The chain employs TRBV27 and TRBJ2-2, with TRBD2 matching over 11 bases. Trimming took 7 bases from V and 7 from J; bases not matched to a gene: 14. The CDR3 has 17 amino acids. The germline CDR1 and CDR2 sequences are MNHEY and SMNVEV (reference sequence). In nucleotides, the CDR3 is TGTGCCAGCACTACCCTTAGCGGGGGGGCCGTTGGCGGGGAGCTGTTTTTT. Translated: CASTTLSGGAVGGELFF.

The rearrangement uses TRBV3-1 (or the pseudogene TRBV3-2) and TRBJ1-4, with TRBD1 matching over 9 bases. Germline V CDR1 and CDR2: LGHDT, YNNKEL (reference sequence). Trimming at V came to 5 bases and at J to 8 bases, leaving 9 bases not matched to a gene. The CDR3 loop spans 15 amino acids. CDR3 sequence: CASSTGQGSKEKLFF. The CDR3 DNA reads TGTGCCAGCAGCACGGGACAGGGAAGTAAGGAAAAACTGTTTTTT.

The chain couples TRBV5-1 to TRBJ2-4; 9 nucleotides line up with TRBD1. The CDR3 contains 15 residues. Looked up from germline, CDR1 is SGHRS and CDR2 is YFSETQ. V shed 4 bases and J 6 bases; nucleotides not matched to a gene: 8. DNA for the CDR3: TGCGCCAGCAGCCAGCGGGACAGGGATTCAAACATTCAGTACTTC. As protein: CASSQRDRDSNIQYF.